This is a list of T cell receptor beta chains from one sample in a study of response to subunit inactivated influenza vaccine. TCRdb re-called the RT-PCR reads with MiXCR, one entry per CDR3 protein. Among about 150,000 distinct CDR3 sequences listed, about 10% were seen once. The sequences come from CD8+ T cells sorted from PBMCs, collected approximately 25 months after vaccination. Every receptor here comes from a man between 50 and 69 years old who received an inactivated influenza vaccine. The CDR3 runs from the conserved cysteine through the conserved F or W. D genes are given only for firm matches. Not every row has a clone size; where given, it reads once, few, many or a size class.

CDR3 protein | CDR3 DNA | D gene | J gene | CDR3 length | clone size | V gene
CASSVGNSPLHF | TGTGCCAGCAGCGTTGGTAATTCACCCCTCCACTTT | . | TRBJ1-6 | 12 | . | TRBV3-1
CASSLRGLDQPQHF | TGCGCCAGCAGCCTCAGGGGCCTCGATCAGCCCCAGCATTTT | . | TRBJ1-5 | 14 | . | TRBV4-1
CASSLGPGTGADEQYF | TGTGCCAGCAGCTTAGGCCCCGGGACAGGGGCGGACGAGCAGTACTTC | TRBD1 | TRBJ2-7 | 16 | few | TRBV13
CASSNGLGAFF | TGTGCCAGCAGCAACGGATTAGGGGCTTTCTTT | . | TRBJ1-1 | 11 | few | TRBV9
CASSYGRVGQPQHF | TGTGCCAGCAGTTACGGCAGGGTGGGGCAGCCCCAGCATTTT | . | TRBJ1-5 | 14 | many | TRBV6-5
CASSLSGFGSTDTQYF | TGTGCCAGCAGTTTATCGGGGTTCGGCAGCACAGATACGCAGTATTTT | . | TRBJ2-3 | 16 | few | TRBV28
CASSPERGARDQETQYF | TGTGCCAGCAGCCCGGAACGGGGTGCGAGGGACCAAGAGACCCAGTACTTC | . | TRBJ2-5 | 17 | . | TRBV3-1
CASSYSYLATAKNIQYF | TGTGCCAGCAGTTACTCGTATTTGGCAACGGCCAAAAACATTCAGTACTTC | . | TRBJ2-4 | 17 | few | TRBV6-5
CASSQDNLAGGADTQYF | TGCGCCAGCAGCCAAGATAATCTAGCGGGGGGTGCAGATACGCAGTATTTT | TRBD2 | TRBJ2-3 | 17 | . | TRBV4-3
CASSLEGQIYNEQFF | TGTGCCAGCAGCTTGGAGGGACAGATTTACAATGAGCAGTTCTTC | TRBD1 | TRBJ2-1 | 15 | few | TRBV5-5
CASSQGDGVGVNTEAFF | TGTGCCAGCAGCCAAGGGGACGGGGTGGGGGTGAACACTGAAGCTTTCTTT | . | TRBJ1-1 | 17 | few | TRBV4-2
CASSPSVGLGADEQYF | TGCGCCAGCAGCCCGTCCGTCGGACTAGGCGCCGACGAGCAGTACTTC | TRBD2 | TRBJ2-7 | 16 | few | TRBV4-3
CASSPDRASGYTF | TGTGCCAGCAGTCCAGACAGGGCGTCTGGCTACACCTTC | TRBD1 | TRBJ1-2 | 13 | . | TRBV27
CASSQDTGTSGSSEQFF | TGCGCCAGCAGCCAAGATACCGGGACTAGCGGGAGTAGTGAGCAGTTCTTC | TRBD2 | TRBJ2-1 | 17 | many | TRBV4-3
CASSQVSDLFGTEAYEQYF | TGTGCCAGCAGCCAAGTATCGGACCTCTTCGGGACCGAAGCCTACGAGCAGTACTTC | . | TRBJ2-7 | 19 | few | TRBV3-1
CASSFLEGRSYGYTF | TGTGCCAGCAGCTTCTTAGAGGGACGGAGCTATGGCTACACCTTC | . | TRBJ1-2 | 15 | many | TRBV7-2
CASSLGTSGVNEQFF | TGTGCCAGCAGTTTGGGGACTAGCGGGGTCAATGAGCAGTTCTTC | TRBD2 | TRBJ2-1 | 15 | . | TRBV27
CASSLRQGHQPQHF | TGTGCCAGCAGTTTGAGGCAGGGGCATCAGCCCCAGCATTTT | . | TRBJ1-5 | 14 | . | TRBV28
CASSVASGNEQFF | TGTGCCAGCAGCGTAGCTAGCGGCAATGAGCAGTTCTTC | TRBD2 | TRBJ2-1 | 13 | few | TRBV9
CASSVEGRRNTEAFF | TGTGCCAGCAGCGTAGAGGGGAGGAGGAACACTGAAGCTTTCTTT | . | TRBJ1-1 | 15 | . | TRBV9
CASTLGRGPSSYEQYF | TGTGCCAGCACCCTAGGTAGGGGGCCCTCCTCCTACGAGCAGTACTTC | . | TRBJ2-7 | 16 | . | TRBV21-1
CASSQLLAILGEQYF | TGTGCCAGCAGCCAACTACTAGCGATCCTCGGAGAGCAGTACTTC | TRBD2 | TRBJ2-7 | 15 | many | TRBV14
CASSLFRVDNEQFF | TGTGCCAGCAGCTTATTCCGCGTCGACAATGAGCAGTTCTTC | . | TRBJ2-1 | 14 | few | TRBV11-2
CASSFSQANTGELFF | TGCGCCAGCAGCTTCAGCCAGGCGAACACCGGGGAGCTGTTTTTT | . | TRBJ2-2 | 15 | . | TRBV5-1
CASSLIVYEQYF | TGTGCCAGCAGCTTAATAGTCTACGAGCAGTACTTC | . | TRBJ2-7 | 12 | . | TRBV11-2
CASSQALNSYEQYF | TGCGCCAGCAGCCAAGCGCTAAATTCCTACGAGCAGTACTTC | . | TRBJ2-7 | 14 | . | TRBV4-3
CASSYHTGSYGYTF | TGTGCCAGCAGCTACCACACAGGGAGCTATGGCTACACCTTC | . | TRBJ1-2 | 14 | once | TRBV11-2
CASSGTVEETQYF | TGTGCCAGCAGCGGGACTGTCGAAGAGACCCAGTACTTC | . | TRBJ2-5 | 13 | . | TRBV9